These 27 T cell receptor beta chains originate from one sample sequenced in a study of cytomegalovirus exposure and HLA in healthy donors. PCR used 60 Vbeta primers and 13 Jbeta primers. Here immunoSEQ multiplex PCR was the method, and the copy in TCRdb shows in-frame clones only, minus some. The table lists over 95,000 clones, 60% to 80% of them singletons. The sequencing input was PBMCs. These receptors all stem from a human donor in good health.

This chain joins TRBV28 and TRBJ1-1; TRBD1 agrees at 7 bases. Unmatched junction bases numbered 10, after V lost 6 bases and J lost 3 bases. CDR1 and CDR2 from the germline V gene are MDHEN and SYDVKM. The CDR3 consists of 15 residues. CDR3 nucleotide sequence: TGTGCCAGCAGCCCGAGACTGGGACAGCACACTGAAGCTTTCTTT. Encoded protein: CASSPRLGQHTEAFF.

CDR3 DNA: TGTGCCAGCAGCCAGTTCCTAGCACCGGGACAGCCGAACTATGGCTACACCTTC. Its protein product is CASSQFLAPGQPNYGYTF. The rearrangement uses TRBV28 and TRBJ1-2; 7 nucleotides align to TRBD1. V was clipped by 6 bases and J by 2 bases; unmatched bases: 18. The CDR3 consists of 18 residues. Per germline, CDR1 MDHEN and CDR2 SYDVKM.

This clone appeared a few times. This chain connects TRBV7-8 to TRBJ2-7, with TRBD2 matching over 16 bases. This CDR3 is 18 amino acids long. J lost 6 bases, V lost 5 bases, and 13 bases had no gene match. Germline loops: CDR1 SGHVS, CDR2 FQNEAQ. Here the CDR3 reads CASSRGTSGRASLSEQYF. The CDR3 DNA sequence: TGTGCCAGCAGCCGAGGGACTAGCGGGAGGGCCTCGTTGAGCGAGCAGTACTTC. Together with reference TRBV7-8 and TRBJ2-7, the CDR3 gives the full variable domain: GAGVSQSPRYKVAKRGQDVALRCDPISGHVSLFWYQQALGQGPEFLTYFQNEAQLDKSGLPSDRFFAERPEGSVSTLKIQRTQQEDSAVYLCASSRGTSGRASLSEQYFGPGTRLTVT.

This chain connects TRBV7-2 to TRBJ1-5, with TRBD1 identical over 9 bases. Trimming removed 5 bases from V and 2 bases from J; junction bases left unmatched: 4. The germline gives CDR1 SGHTA, CDR2 FQGNSA. The CDR3 consists of 15 residues. DNA for the CDR3: TGTGCCAGCAGCCCGGGACAGGGTGGCAATCAGCCCCAGCATTTT. Translation gives CASSPGQGGNQPQHF.

The V gene is TRBV6-4, the J gene TRBJ2-7; D might be TRBD1 (5 bases). This CDR3 is 16 amino acids long. Germline assignment: CDR1 MRHNA and CDR2 SNTAGT. The V end lost 6 bases, the J end lost 0 bases, and 18 bases lay between the germline ends. CDR3 residues: CASRTPEATVSYEQYF. The CDR3 DNA is TGTGCCAGCAGAACCCCGGAAGCGACAGTCTCCTACGAGCAGTACTTC.

CDR3 residues: CASSPDRGGYEQYF. CDR3 DNA sequence: TGTGCCAGCAGCCCCGACAGGGGAGGCTACGAGCAGTACTTC. This chain joins TRBV7-8 and TRBJ2-7; 8 bases map to TRBD1. Germline V lookup: CDR1 SGHVS, CDR2 FQNEAQ. The CDR3 has 14 amino acids. Losses at the gene ends were 5 bases for V and 3 bases for J; bases not matched to a gene: 6.

This clone occurred once. The chain carries TRBV6-5 and TRBJ1-6, with 7 bases fitting TRBD1. The germline V gene encodes CDR1 MNHEY and CDR2 SVGAGI. Trimming at V came to 8 bases and at J to 1 base, leaving 5 bases not matched to a gene. This CDR3 is built from 15 residues. The CDR3 DNA reads TGTGCCAGCCGCCCAGGGGGGTCCTATAATTCACCCCTCCACTTT. Translation: CASRPGGSYNSPLHF.

The chain is built from TRBV25-1 and TRBJ2-7; TRBD1 agrees at 12 bases. The CDR3 runs 18 residues. V dropped 3 bases and J dropped 1; count of bases not matched to a gene: 10. Germline values: CDR1 MGHDK, CDR2 SYGVNS. DNA of the CDR3: TGTGCCAGCAGTGAGACCGGGACAGGGGGCCGATTTTCCTACGAGCAGTACTTC. This translates into CASSETGTGGRFSYEQYF.

The chain has TRBV7-6 and TRBJ2-5, with a possible D match to TRBD2 (5 bases). The length of the CDR3 is 15 residues. Germline assignment: CDR1 SGHVS and CDR2 FNYEAQ. The V gene lost 5 bases and the J gene lost 5 bases, with 18 bases spanning the gap. CDR3 DNA: TGTGCCAGCAGCCGGACTCCACAGATGAGGGAGACCCAGTACTTC. It yields the protein CASSRTPQMRETQYF.

This clone showed up just a few times. The rearrangement joins TRBV4-2 to TRBJ1-1, with TRBD1 as a possible D gene (5 bases). CDR3 size: 14 residues. The ends were cut back, 4 bases at V and 3 bases at J, with 12 bases in the middle. Germline V gene sequence: CDR1 LGHNA, CDR2 YNFKEQ. The CDR3 spells CASSLGDWDTEAFF. The CDR3 nucleotides are TGTGCCAGCAGCCTCGGGGACTGGGACACTGAAGCTTTCTTT.

The chain is built from TRBV7-2 and TRBJ1-2; 12 bases agree with TRBD1. V trimming: 4 bases; J trimming: 6 bases; junction bases outside the gene matches: 9. Germline V gives CDR1 SGHTA, CDR2 FQGNSA. This CDR3 has 16 amino acids. CDR3 sequence reads: CASSSAPGTGGNGYTF. CDR3 nucleotide sequence: TGTGCCAGCAGCTCCGCTCCCGGGACAGGGGGCAATGGCTACACCTTC.

The chain is built from TRBV30 and TRBJ1-1, with 11 bases lining up with TRBD1. The trim removed 2 bases at V and 4 bases at J, leaving 9 bases unmatched. The CDR3 spans 16 residues. CDR1 is GTSNPN and CDR2 is SVGIG in the germline V gene (reference sequence). The CDR3 reads CAWSPWTGGIGTEAFF. CDR3 DNA: TGTGCCTGGAGTCCTTGGACAGGGGGCATAGGCACTGAAGCTTTCTTT.

This sequence joins TRBV7-9 and TRBJ2-5; tentatively, D is TRBD1 (6 bases). CDR1 is SEHNR, CDR2 FQNEAQ, per germline (reference sequence). Trimming pared 6 bases from V and 7 bases from J, leaving 18 bases between. The CDR3 totals 14 residues. The CDR3 here is CASSRPGETRTQYF. The CDR3 region has the DNA TGTGCCAGCAGTCGGCCAGGGGAGACAAGGACCCAGTACTTC.

The V and J genes are TRBV11-2 and TRBJ2-3; D may be TRBD2 (7 bases). V lost 0 bases, J lost 5 bases, and 12 bases lay in between. There are 15 residues in the CDR3. CDR1 is SGHAT, CDR2 FQNNGV, per germline. The CDR3 region is CASSLDRGGRDTQYF. CDR3 sequence (DNA): TGTGCCAGCAGCTTAGACAGGGGCGGGAGAGATACGCAGTATTTT.

This chain uses TRBV19 with TRBJ2-2, with D possibly TRBD2 on 7 matching bases. Trimming shortened V by 3 bases and J by 7 bases, and 12 bases separated the two germline ends. The germline V gene encodes CDR1 LNHDA and CDR2 SQIVND (reference sequence). The CDR3 covers 14 residues. DNA of the CDR3: TGTGCCAGTAGTATTGGGGGGGGCAGCGGGGAGCTGTTTTTT. As protein: CASSIGGGSGELFF.

The V gene is TRBV7-9, the J gene TRBJ2-1; the match to TRBD2 covers 7 bases. V lost 5 bases, J lost 7 bases, and 14 bases stayed unmatched. CDR3 length: 16 amino acids. Germline lookup yields CDR1 SEHNR and CDR2 FQNEAQ (reference sequence). The CDR3 here is CASSPPAGASGNEQFF. The CDR3 bases are TGTGCCAGCAGCCCCCCGGCGGGAGCTTCGGGGAATGAGCAGTTCTTC.

This clone is medium-sized within its sample. The gene calls are TRBV9 and TRBJ2-2; 7 bases match TRBD1. Trimming removed 4 bases from V and 5 bases from J; junction bases left unmatched: 8. The germline V gene has CDR1 SGDLS and CDR2 YYNGEE. The CDR3 totals 15 residues. CDR3 sequence (DNA): TGTGCCAGCAGCCCCGAGGGGGCGCTGACCGGGGAGCTGTTTTTT. Its translation: CASSPEGALTGELFF.

This clone was recorded once. This CDR3 reads CASSHGTSGRARSYNEQFF. The CDR3 DNA follows: TGTGCCAGCAGCCACGGGACTAGCGGGAGGGCCAGGTCCTACAATGAGCAGTTCTTC. V is TRBV5-4 and J is TRBJ2-1; the match to TRBD2 covers 16 bases. CDR1 is SGHNT, CDR2 YYREEE, per germline (reference sequence). The CDR3 length is 19 residues. V shed 4 bases and J 1 base; nucleotides not matched to a gene: 8.

The CDR3 region has the DNA TGCGCCAGCAGTGTCCCAGGGAACACTGAAGCTTTCTTT. This translates into CASSVPGNTEAFF. This chain joins TRBV10-2 and TRBJ1-1, with D unclear. Germline CDR1 and CDR2: WSHSY and SAAADI. V lost 4 bases and J 1 base, leaving 7 bases between the germline ends. The CDR3 runs 13 residues.

This clone has just a few counts. Written as DNA, the CDR3 is TGCGCCACCGCGACAGGGGGCACCACTGAAGCTTTCTTT. Translation: CATATGGTTEAFF. The J gene is TRBJ1-1, the V gene TRBV5-1, with 10 bases matching TRBD1. The CDR3 extends over 13 amino acids. V was clipped by 9 bases and J by 4 bases; unmatched bases: 6. Germline V gene sequence: CDR1 SGHRS, CDR2 YFSETQ.

Notes on this clone: Different DNA sequences within this sample yield the same CDR3. The chain recombines TRBV6-5 with TRBJ1-2, with D perhaps TRBD1 (6 bases). The germline gives CDR1 MNHEY, CDR2 SVGAGI. The CDR3 is made up of 15 amino acids. Trimming shortened V by 6 bases and J by 2 bases, and 16 bases separated the two germline ends. CDR3 residues: CASRDTGLVNYGYTF. Written as DNA, the CDR3 is TGTGCCAGCAGGGATACAGGGTTGGTGAACTATGGCTACACCTTC.

CDR3 nucleotides: TGTGCCAGCAGTAAACAGGGTTCCTATAATTCACCCCTCCACTTT. Amino acids: CASSKQGSYNSPLHF. The rearrangement links TRBV6-1 to TRBJ1-6, with TRBD1 as a possible D gene (6 bases). V was shortened by 5 bases and J by 1 base, with 9 bases between the two germline ends. Germline loops: CDR1 MNHNS, CDR2 SASEGT. This CDR3 comprises 15 residues.

The V gene is TRBV5-1, the J gene TRBJ1-1, with 9 bases lining up with TRBD1. The trim removed 3 bases at V and 1 base at J, leaving 4 bases unmatched. This CDR3 is 15 amino acids long. CDR1 is SGHRS, CDR2 YFSETQ, per germline. The CDR3 bases are TGCGCCAGCAGCTCACAGGGGGCGCAGAACACTGAAGCTTTCTTT. Amino acid sequence: CASSSQGAQNTEAFF.

The sample holds one count of this clone. The chain recombines TRBV7-9 with TRBJ2-3; 9 bases fit TRBD2. Trimming cost V 1 base and J 6 bases; bases outside gene matches: 8. The CDR3 loop spans 16 amino acids. Per germline, CDR1 SEHNR and CDR2 FQNEAQ (reference sequence). In DNA, the CDR3 is TGTGCCAGCAGCTTAGTTGGCGGGGGGGCCTTGGATACGCAGTATTTT. It encodes CASSLVGGGALDTQYF.

V gene TRBV19 combines with J gene TRBJ2-1; 7 bases map to TRBD2. This CDR3 comprises 15 residues. In germline, CDR1 is LNHDA, CDR2 SQIVND (reference sequence). V was clipped by 1 base and J by 7 bases; unmatched bases: 7. For the CDR3, the DNA is TGTGCCAGTAGTATAGCTGGCGGGAGTCCAAATGAGCAGTTCTTC. This codes for CASSIAGGSPNEQFF.

The chain has TRBV7-2 and TRBJ1-4, with D possibly being TRBD1 (6 bases). V was clipped by 6 bases and J by 4 bases, with 12 bases between them. The CDR3 length is 14 residues. Germline CDR1 and CDR2: SGHTA and FQGNSA. The CDR3 DNA follows: TGTGCCAGCAGTGTGGACAGCTTTAATGAAAAACTGTTTTTT. Amino acids: CASSVDSFNEKLFF.

This clone occurred a few times. The gene calls are TRBV9 and TRBJ2-1; 10 bases are a match to TRBD1. Trimming took 4 bases from V and 3 from J; bases not matched to a gene: 4. Germline V gene lookup returns CDR1 SGDLS and CDR2 YYNGEE. The CDR3 runs to 15 residues. The CDR3 sequence is CASSPRTGGYNEQFF. In nucleotides, the CDR3 is TGTGCCAGCAGCCCTCGGACAGGGGGCTACAATGAGCAGTTCTTC.